What follows describes a single T cell receptor beta chain. The data were obtained in a study of CD8 T cells in Susac syndrome. The RNA, about 0.45 to 1 ug, was put through reverse transcription using random hexamers. The authors amplified TCR beta CDR3 across 54 Vbeta and 13 Jbeta using immunoSEQ multiplex PCR. Each CDR3 protein is one row after TCRdb ran MiXCR on the immunoSEQ multiplex PCR reads. The repertoire has some 450,000 distinct CDR3 sequences, roughly 85% of them found once; the top ten carry around 0.12%. This TCR was sampled from a human donor with multiple sclerosis. Sequencing used CD8+ T cells from PBMCs.

The CDR3 is CASSQDPPAGPQETQYF. CDR3 DNA sequence: TGCGCCAGCAGCCAAGATCCCCCGGCAGGGCCCCAAGAGACCCAGTACTTC. J is TRBJ2-5 and V is TRBV4-1; TRBD1 might be the D (5 bases). The CDR3 is 17 amino acids. Trimming cost V 0 bases and J 1 base, with 15 bases left between them. Germline CDR1 and CDR2: MGHRA and YSYEKL.